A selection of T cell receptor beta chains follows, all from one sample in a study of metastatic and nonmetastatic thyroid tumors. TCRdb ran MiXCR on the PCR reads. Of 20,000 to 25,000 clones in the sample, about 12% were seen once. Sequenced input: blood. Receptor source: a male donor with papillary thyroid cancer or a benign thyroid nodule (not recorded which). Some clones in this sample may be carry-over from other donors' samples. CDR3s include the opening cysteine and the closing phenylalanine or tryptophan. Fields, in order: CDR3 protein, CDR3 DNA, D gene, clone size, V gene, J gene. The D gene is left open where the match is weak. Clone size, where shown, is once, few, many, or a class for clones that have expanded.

CASNRDLQPQHF	TGTGCCAGCAACAGGGATTTGCAGCCCCAGCATTTT	.	few	TRBV2	TRBJ1-5
CAWSGNEQYF	TGTGCCTGGAGTGGGAACGAGCAGTACTTC	.	once	TRBV30	TRBJ2-7
CASSSHGGNQPQHF	TGTGCCAGCAGTTCCCACGGGGGCAATCAGCCCCAGCATTTT	.	.	TRBV27	TRBJ1-5
CASRVQGAGSYGYTF	TGTGCCAGCAGGGTACAGGGGGCAGGGAGCTATGGCTACACCTTC	TRBD1	medium-sized	TRBV28	TRBJ1-2
CASRYSHLQETQYF	TGTGCCAGCAGGTACAGTCACCTCCAAGAGACCCAGTACTTC	.	many	TRBV12-3/TRBV12-4	TRBJ2-5
CASSPVLAQETQYF	TGTGCCAGCTCACCAGTGTTAGCCCAAGAGACCCAGTACTTC	.	many	TRBV18	TRBJ2-5
CASSLAGSLGTDTQYF	TGTGCCAGCAGCTTAGCCGGGAGTTTGGGCACAGATACGCAGTATTTT	.	.	TRBV7-2	TRBJ2-3
CVSRPGLAGGLNEQFF	TGTGTCAGTAGGCCGGGACTAGCGGGAGGTCTCAATGAGCAGTTCTTC	TRBD2	.	TRBV19	TRBJ2-1
CSVGRDDRRGYEQYF	TGCAGCGTGGGAAGGGACGACAGGAGGGGCTACGAGCAGTACTTC	.	many	TRBV29-1	TRBJ2-7
CASRTSVGTDTQYF	TGTGCCAGCAGGACTAGCGTGGGCACAGATACGCAGTATTTT	TRBD2	.	TRBV6-1	TRBJ2-3
CATSDFTGGVETQYF	TGTGCCACCAGTGATTTTACAGGGGGCGTGGAGACCCAGTACTTT	TRBD1	few	TRBV24-1	TRBJ2-5
CASRDGGTTGNEQFF	TGTGCCAGCCGTGATGGGGGGACTACGGGCAATGAGCAGTTCTTC	TRBD2	few	TRBV6-1	TRBJ2-1
CASQAGNQPQHF	TGTGCCAGCCAGGCGGGCAATCAGCCCCAGCATTTT	.	medium-sized	TRBV28	TRBJ1-5
CAWSRNWAGYTF	TGTGCCTGGAGTAGAAACTGGGCTGGCTACACCTTC	.	medium-sized	TRBV30	TRBJ1-2
CASSFYSINSPLHF	TGTGCCAGCAGTTTCTATTCGATTAATTCACCCCTCCACTTT	.	few	TRBV28	TRBJ1-6
CASSAQGGRNQPQHF	TGTGCCAGCAGTGCACAGGGTGGACGCAATCAGCCCCAGCATTTT	.	medium-sized	TRBV12-3/TRBV12-4	TRBJ1-5
CSARPLGIENEQFF	TGCAGTGCTAGACCCCTAGGGATTGAGAATGAGCAGTTCTTC	.	many	TRBV20-1	TRBJ2-1
CASSQQGSNYGYTF	TGTGCCAGCAGTCAACAGGGTTCTAACTATGGCTACACCTTC	.	medium-sized	TRBV12-3/TRBV12-4	TRBJ1-2
CASSPRLTDPARGGYTF	TGTGCCAGCAGCCCCCGTCTTACGGACCCAGCTAGGGGAGGCTACACCTTC	.	many	TRBV11-1	TRBJ1-2
CASRSEVAQPQHF	TGTGCCAGCAGGTCGGAGGTGGCTCAGCCCCAGCATTTT	.	many	TRBV2	TRBJ1-5
CASSLGQISSYEQYF	TGTGCCAGCAGCTTAGGACAGATAAGCTCCTACGAGCAGTACTTC	.	many	TRBV11-2	TRBJ2-7
CASSLGGPPREQYF	TGTGCCAGCAGCTTAGGGGGTCCCCCTAGGGAGCAGTACTTC	.	many	TRBV7-8	TRBJ2-7
CASGGGGTSDEQFF	TGTGCCAGCGGCGGGGGCGGGACCAGCGATGAGCAGTTCTTC	.	many	TRBV5-4	TRBJ2-1
CASSSGTLEQYF	TGCGCCAGCAGCTCCGGGACGCTCGAGCAGTACTTC	.	medium-sized	TRBV5-1	TRBJ2-7
CASSATPGNTDTQYF	TGTGCCAGCAGCGCCACGCCAGGCAACACAGATACGCAGTATTTT	.	many	TRBV3-1	TRBJ2-3
CASSLGADTQYF	TGTGCCAGCAGCTTAGGGGCAGATACGCAGTATTTT	.	many	TRBV5-4	TRBJ2-3
CASSEPGTRTEAFF	TGTGCCAGCAGTGAACCGGGGACACGCACTGAAGCTTTCTTT	.	.	TRBV6-1	TRBJ1-1
CAWSTGILFTGELFF	TGTGCCTGGAGTACAGGGATTTTGTTTACCGGGGAGCTGTTTTTT	.	.	TRBV30	TRBJ2-2
CASSLYLKLSGTQYF	TGTGCCAGCAGCTTGTATTTGAAACTGTCAGGTACGCAGTATTTT	.	many	TRBV5-5	TRBJ2-3
CASSPPGNTIYF	TGTGCCAGCAGCCCCCCTGGAAACACCATATATTTT	.	many	TRBV7-9	TRBJ1-3
CASSYLRTSGEQETQYF	TGTGCCAGCAGTTACCTTAGGACTAGCGGGGAACAAGAGACCCAGTACTTC	TRBD2	hyperexpanded	TRBV6-2/TRBV6-3	TRBJ2-5
CAMYGGYGYTF	TGTGCCATGTATGGTGGCTATGGCTACACCTTC	.	medium-sized	TRBV19	TRBJ1-2
CASSHGTYNEQFF	TGTGCCAGCAGTCACGGAACCTACAATGAGCAGTTCTTC	.	.	TRBV27	TRBJ2-1
CASSSRTSGDEQYF	TGTGCCAGTAGTAGTCGGACTAGCGGAGACGAGCAGTACTTC	TRBD2	.	TRBV19	TRBJ2-7
CSARDLAGNTEAFF	TGCAGTGCTAGAGATCTGGCCGGGAACACTGAAGCTTTCTTT	.	many	TRBV20-1	TRBJ1-1
CATGTGVFEKLFF	TGTGCCACAGGGACAGGGGTTTTTGAAAAACTGTTTTTT	TRBD1	many	TRBV4-2	TRBJ1-4
CASSTDLNTEAFF	TGTGCCAGCAGCACTGATCTGAACACTGAAGCTTTCTTT	.	many	TRBV7-9	TRBJ1-1
CASSFGASGGYTF	TGTGCCAGCAGTTTTGGGGCTTCGGGTGGCTACACCTTC	.	.	TRBV12-3/TRBV12-4	TRBJ1-2
CASGLTSGSPTSYNEQFF	TGTGCTAGTGGCCTAACTAGCGGGAGTCCTACCTCCTACAATGAGCAGTTCTTC	TRBD2	.	TRBV12-5	TRBJ2-1
CASAFFYGYTF	TGTGCCAGCGCCTTCTTCTATGGCTACACCTTC	.	medium-sized	TRBV12-3/TRBV12-4	TRBJ1-2
CAWIRQGSNGYTF	TGTGCCTGGATTCGACAGGGCTCAAATGGCTACACCTTC	TRBD1	.	TRBV30	TRBJ1-2
CASAPGQGPPEQYF	TGTGCCAGCGCGCCGGGACAGGGGCCCCCCGAGCAGTACTTC	TRBD1	many	TRBV2	TRBJ2-7
CASSLEGVPGNTIYF	TGCGCCAGCAGCTTGGAGGGGGTCCCTGGAAACACCATATATTTT	.	.	TRBV5-1	TRBJ1-3
CARRGGLNEKLFF	TGCGCTCGCAGGGGTGGCCTTAATGAAAAACTGTTTTTT	.	.	TRBV19	TRBJ1-4
CANSLTPRAYGYTF	TGTGCCAACAGCTTGACCCCCAGGGCCTATGGCTACACCTTC	.	.	TRBV5-8	TRBJ1-2
CASSEVRWTEAFF	TGTGCCAGCAGTGAGGTGAGGTGGACTGAAGCTTTCTTT	.	few	TRBV6-1	TRBJ1-1